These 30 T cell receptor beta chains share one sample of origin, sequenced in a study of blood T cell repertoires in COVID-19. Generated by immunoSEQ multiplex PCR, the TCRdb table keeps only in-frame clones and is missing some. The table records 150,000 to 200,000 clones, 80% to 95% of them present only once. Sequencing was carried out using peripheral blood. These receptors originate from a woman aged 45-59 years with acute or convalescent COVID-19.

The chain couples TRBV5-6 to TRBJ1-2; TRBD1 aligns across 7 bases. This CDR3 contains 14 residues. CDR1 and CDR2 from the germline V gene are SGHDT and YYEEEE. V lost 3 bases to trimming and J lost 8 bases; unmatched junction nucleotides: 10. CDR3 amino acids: CASSWTGTEGGYTF. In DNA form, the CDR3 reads TGTGCCAGCAGCTGGACGGGGACAGAGGGGGGCTACACCTTC. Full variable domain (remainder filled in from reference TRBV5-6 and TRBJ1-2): DAGVTQSPTHLIKTRGQQVTLRCSPKSGHDTVSWYQQALGQGPQFIFQYYEEEERQRGNFPDRFSGHQFPNYSSELNVNALLLGDSALYLCASSWTGTEGGYTFGSGTRLTVV.

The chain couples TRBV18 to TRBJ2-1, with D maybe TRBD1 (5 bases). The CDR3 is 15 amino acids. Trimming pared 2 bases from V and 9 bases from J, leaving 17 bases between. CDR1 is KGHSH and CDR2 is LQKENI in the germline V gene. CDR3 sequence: CASSPVKKGLSEQFF. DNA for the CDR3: TGTGCCAGCTCACCAGTGAAAAAGGGGCTTAGTGAGCAGTTCTTC.

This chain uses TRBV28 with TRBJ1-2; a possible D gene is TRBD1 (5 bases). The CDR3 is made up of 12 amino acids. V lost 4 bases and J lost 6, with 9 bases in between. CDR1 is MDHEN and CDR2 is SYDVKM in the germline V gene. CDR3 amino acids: CASSSQGNGYTF. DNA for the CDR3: TGTGCCAGCAGTTCTCAGGGAAATGGCTACACCTTC.

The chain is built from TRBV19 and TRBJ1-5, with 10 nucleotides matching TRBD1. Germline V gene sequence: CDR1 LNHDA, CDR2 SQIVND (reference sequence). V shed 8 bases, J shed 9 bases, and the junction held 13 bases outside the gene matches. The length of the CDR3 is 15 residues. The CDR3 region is CASSTGTGDRGPQHF. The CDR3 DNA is TGTGCCAGTTCGACCGGGACAGGGGACCGGGGGCCCCAGCATTTT.

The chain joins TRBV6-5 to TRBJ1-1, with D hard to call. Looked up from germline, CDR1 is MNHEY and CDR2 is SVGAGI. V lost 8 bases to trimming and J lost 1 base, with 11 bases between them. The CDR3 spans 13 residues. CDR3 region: CASRLSQNTEAFF. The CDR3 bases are TGTGCCAGCCGATTATCACAGAACACTGAAGCTTTCTTT.

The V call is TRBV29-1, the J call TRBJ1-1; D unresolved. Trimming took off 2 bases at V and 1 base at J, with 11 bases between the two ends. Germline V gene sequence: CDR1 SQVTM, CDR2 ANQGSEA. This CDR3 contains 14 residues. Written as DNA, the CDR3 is TGCAGCGTTGAAAATAAAGCGAAGAACACTGAAGCTTTCTTT. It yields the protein CSVENKAKNTEAFF.

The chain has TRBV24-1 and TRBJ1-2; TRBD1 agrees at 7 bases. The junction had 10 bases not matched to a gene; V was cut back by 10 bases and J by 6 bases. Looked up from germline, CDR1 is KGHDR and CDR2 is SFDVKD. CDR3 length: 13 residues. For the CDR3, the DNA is TGTGCCACGATCGACAGGGAGATTGATGGCTACACCTTC. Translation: CATIDREIDGYTF.

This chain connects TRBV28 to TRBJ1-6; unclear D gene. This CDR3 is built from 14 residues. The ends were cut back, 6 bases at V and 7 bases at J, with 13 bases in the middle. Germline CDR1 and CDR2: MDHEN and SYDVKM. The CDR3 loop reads CASRRKGVNSPLHF. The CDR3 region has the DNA TGTGCCAGCAGGCGAAAGGGAGTGAATTCACCCCTCCACTTT.

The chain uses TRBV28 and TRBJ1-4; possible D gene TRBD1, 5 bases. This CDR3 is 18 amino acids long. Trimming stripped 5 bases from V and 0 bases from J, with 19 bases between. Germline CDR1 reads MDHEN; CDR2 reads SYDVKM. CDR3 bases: TGTGCCAGCAGTCCCCTGTGGGGCACCCCTACAACTAATGAAAAACTGTTTTTT. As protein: CASSPLWGTPTTNEKLFF.

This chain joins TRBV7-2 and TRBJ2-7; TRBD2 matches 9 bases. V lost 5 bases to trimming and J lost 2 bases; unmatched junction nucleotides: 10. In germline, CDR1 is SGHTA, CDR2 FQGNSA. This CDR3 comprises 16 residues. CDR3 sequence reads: CASSRTASGATYEQYF. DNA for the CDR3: TGTGCCAGCAGCCGCACTGCTAGCGGGGCTACCTACGAGCAGTACTTC.

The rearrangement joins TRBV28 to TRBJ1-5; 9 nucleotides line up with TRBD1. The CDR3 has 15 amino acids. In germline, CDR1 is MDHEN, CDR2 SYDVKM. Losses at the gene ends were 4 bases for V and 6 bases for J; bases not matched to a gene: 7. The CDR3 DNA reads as TGTGCCAGCAGTTCACGGACAGGGGTTGCTCAGCCCCAGCATTTT. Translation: CASSSRTGVAQPQHF.

The CDR3 coding sequence is TGTGCCAGCAGCTTAGTCAGGGATCTTAACTATGGCTACACCTTC. Amino acid sequence: CASSLVRDLNYGYTF. V usage is TRBV7-8 and J usage is TRBJ1-2; D is possibly TRBD1 (5 bases). The germline V gene encodes CDR1 SGHVS and CDR2 FQNEAQ. V shed 1 base and J shed 1 base, with 10 bases lying between them. The CDR3 runs 15 residues. The full variable domain, its missing parts supplied by reference TRBV7-8 and TRBJ1-2, is GAGVSQSPRYKVAKRGQDVALRCDPISGHVSLFWYQQALGQGPEFLTYFQNEAQLDKSGLPSDRFFAERPEGSVSTLKIQRTQQEDSAVYLCASSLVRDLNYGYTFGSGTRLTVV.

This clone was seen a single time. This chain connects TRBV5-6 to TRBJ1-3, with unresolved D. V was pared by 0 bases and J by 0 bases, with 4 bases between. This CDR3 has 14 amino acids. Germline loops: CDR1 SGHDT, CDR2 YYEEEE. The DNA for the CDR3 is TGTGCCAGCAGCTTGGCCAACTCTGGAAACACCATATATTTT. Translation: CASSLANSGNTIYF.

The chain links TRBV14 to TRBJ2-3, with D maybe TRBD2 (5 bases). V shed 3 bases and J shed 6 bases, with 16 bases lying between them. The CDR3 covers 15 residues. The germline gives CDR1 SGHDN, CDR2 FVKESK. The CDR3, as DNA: TGTGCCAGCAGCCACCCCGGGGTCGCCCTGGATACGCAGTATTTT. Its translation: CASSHPGVALDTQYF.

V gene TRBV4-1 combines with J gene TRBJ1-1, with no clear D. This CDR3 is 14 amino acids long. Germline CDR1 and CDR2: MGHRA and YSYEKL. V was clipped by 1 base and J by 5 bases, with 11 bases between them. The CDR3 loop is CASSQAVRGTEAFF. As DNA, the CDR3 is TGCGCCAGCAGCCAAGCAGTAAGAGGGACTGAAGCTTTCTTT.

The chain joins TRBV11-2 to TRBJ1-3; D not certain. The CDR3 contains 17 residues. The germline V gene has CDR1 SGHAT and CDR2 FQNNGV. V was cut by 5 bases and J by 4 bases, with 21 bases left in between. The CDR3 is CASSKSSGKGLGNTIYF. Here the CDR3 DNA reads TGTGCCAGCAGCAAAAGCTCGGGGAAGGGCCTCGGAAACACCATATATTTT.

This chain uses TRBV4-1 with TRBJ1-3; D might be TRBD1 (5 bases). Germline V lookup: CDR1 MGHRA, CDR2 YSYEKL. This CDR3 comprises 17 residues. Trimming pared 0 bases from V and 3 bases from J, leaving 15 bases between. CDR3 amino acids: CASSQEDGREVGNTIYF. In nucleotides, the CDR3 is TGCGCCAGCAGCCAAGAAGATGGCAGGGAGGTTGGAAACACCATATATTTT.

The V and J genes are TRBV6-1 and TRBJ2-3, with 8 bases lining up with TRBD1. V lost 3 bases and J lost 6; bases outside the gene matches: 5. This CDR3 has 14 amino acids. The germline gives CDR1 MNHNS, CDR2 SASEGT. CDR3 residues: CASSEEDRVDTQYF. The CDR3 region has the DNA TGTGCCAGCAGTGAGGAGGACAGGGTTGATACGCAGTATTTT.

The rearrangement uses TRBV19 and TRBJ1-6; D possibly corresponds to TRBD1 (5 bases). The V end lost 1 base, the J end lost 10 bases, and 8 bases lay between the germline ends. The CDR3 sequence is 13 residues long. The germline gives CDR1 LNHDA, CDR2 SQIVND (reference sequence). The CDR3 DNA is TGTGCCAGTAGTATAGGGCGGGGCTCACCCCTCCACTTT. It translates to CASSIGRGSPLHF.

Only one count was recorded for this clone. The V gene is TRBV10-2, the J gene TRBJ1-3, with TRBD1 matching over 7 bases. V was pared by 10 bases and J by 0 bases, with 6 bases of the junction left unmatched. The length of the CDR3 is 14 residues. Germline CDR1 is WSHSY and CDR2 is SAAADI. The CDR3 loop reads CATGQEISGNTIYF. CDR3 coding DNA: TGCGCCACTGGACAGGAAATCTCTGGAAACACCATATATTTT.

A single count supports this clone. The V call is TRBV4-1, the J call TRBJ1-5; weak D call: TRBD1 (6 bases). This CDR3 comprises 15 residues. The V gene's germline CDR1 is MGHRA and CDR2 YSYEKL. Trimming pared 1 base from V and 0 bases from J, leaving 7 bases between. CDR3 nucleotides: TGCGCCAGCAGCCAAGGACAGGATAGCAATCAGCCCCAGCATTTT. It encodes CASSQGQDSNQPQHF.

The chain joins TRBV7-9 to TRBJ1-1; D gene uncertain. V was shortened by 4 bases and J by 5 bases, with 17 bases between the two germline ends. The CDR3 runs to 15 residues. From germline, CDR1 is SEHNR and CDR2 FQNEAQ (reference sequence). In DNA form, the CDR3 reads TGTGCCAGCAGCTCAAGATCGGGAGGATTGACTGAAGCTTTCTTT. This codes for CASSSRSGGLTEAFF.

The DNA of the CDR3 is TGTGCCAGCAGCTTAGACAGGGCCTATGGCTACACCTTC. It is translated as CASSLDRAYGYTF. This chain links TRBV11-2 with TRBJ1-2; tentatively, D is TRBD1 (5 bases). There are 13 residues in the CDR3. Trimming shortened V by 0 bases and J by 4 bases, and 6 bases separated the two germline ends. Germline V gene lookup returns CDR1 SGHAT and CDR2 FQNNGV.

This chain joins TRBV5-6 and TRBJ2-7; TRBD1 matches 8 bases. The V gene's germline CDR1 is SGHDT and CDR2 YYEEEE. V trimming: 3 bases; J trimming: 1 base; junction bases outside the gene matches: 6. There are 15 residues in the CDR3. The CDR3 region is CASSSGQGRSYEQYF. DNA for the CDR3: TGTGCCAGCAGCTCAGGACAGGGAAGGTCCTACGAGCAGTACTTC.

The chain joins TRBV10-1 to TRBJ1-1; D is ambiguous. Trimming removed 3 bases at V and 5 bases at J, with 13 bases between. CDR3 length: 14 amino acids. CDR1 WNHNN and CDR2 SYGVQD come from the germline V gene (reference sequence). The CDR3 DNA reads TGCGCCAGCAGTGAATATCGGGGAGGAACTGAAGCTTTCTTT. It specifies CASSEYRGGTEAFF.

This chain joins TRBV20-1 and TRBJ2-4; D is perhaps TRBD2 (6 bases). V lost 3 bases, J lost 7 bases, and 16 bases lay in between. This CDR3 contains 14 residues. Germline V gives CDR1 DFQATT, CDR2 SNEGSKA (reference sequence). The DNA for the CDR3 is TGCAGTGCTAGTTGGGGGGTTAGTAATAACATTCAGTACTTC. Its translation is CSASWGVSNNIQYF.

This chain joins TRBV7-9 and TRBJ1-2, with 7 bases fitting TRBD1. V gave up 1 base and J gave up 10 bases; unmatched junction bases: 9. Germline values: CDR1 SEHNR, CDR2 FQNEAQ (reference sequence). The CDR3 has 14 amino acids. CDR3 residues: CASSLVQDRSNYTF. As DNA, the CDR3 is TGTGCCAGCAGCTTAGTGCAGGACAGGAGTAACTACACCTTC.

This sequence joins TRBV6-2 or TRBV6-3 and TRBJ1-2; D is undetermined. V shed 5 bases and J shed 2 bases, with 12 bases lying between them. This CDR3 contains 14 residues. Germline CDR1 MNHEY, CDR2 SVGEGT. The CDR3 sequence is CASSNEEANYGYTF. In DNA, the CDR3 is TGTGCCAGCAGTAACGAGGAAGCGAACTATGGCTACACCTTC.

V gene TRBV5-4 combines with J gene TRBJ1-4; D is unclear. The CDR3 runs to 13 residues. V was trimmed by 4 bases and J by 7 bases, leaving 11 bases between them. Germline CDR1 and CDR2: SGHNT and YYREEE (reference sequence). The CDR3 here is CASSATLGEKLFF. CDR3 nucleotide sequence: TGTGCCAGCAGCGCAACCCTAGGTGAAAAACTGTTTTTT.

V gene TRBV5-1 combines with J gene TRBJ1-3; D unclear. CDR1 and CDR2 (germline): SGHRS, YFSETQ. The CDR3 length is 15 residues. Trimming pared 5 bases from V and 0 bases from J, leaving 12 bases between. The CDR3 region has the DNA TGCGCCAGCAGGCTCTCTGGGAGCTCTGGAAACACCATATATTTT. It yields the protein CASRLSGSSGNTIYF.